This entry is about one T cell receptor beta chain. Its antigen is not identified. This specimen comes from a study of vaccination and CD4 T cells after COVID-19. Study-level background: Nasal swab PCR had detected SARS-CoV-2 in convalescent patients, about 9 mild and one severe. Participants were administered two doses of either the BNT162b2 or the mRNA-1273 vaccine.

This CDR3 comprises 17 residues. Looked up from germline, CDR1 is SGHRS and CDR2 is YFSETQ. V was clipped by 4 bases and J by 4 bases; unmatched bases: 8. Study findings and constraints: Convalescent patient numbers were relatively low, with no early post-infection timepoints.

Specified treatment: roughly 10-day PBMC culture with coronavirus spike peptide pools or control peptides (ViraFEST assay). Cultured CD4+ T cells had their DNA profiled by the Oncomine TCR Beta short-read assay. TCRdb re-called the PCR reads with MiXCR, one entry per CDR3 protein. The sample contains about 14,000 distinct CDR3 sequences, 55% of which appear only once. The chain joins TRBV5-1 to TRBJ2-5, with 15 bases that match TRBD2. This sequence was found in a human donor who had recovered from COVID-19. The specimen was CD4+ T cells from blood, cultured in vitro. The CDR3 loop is CASSASKGLAGGETQYF. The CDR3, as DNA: TGCGCCAGCAGCGCCTCGAAGGGACTAGCGGGAGGAGAGACCCAGTACTTC.